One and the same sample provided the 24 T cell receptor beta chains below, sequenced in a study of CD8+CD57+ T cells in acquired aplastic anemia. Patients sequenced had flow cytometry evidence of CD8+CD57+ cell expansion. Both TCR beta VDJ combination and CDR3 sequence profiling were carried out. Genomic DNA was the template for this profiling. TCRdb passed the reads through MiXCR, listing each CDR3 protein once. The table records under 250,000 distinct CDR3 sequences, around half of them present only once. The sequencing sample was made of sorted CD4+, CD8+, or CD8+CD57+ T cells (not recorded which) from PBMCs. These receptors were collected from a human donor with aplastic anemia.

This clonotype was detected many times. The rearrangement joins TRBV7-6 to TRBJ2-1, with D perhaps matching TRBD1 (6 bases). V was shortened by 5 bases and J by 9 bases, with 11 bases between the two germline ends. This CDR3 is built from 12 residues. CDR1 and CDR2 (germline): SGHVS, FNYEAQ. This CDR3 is CASSTGNSEQFF. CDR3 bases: TGTGCCAGCAGCACAGGGAATAGTGAGCAGTTCTTC.

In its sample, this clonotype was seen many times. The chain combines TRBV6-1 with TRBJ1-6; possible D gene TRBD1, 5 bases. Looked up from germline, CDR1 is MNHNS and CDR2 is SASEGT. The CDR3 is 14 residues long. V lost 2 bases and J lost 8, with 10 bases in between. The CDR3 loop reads CASSEQGVDSPLHF. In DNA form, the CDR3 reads TGTGCCAGCAGTGAACAGGGTGTCGATTCACCCCTCCACTTT.

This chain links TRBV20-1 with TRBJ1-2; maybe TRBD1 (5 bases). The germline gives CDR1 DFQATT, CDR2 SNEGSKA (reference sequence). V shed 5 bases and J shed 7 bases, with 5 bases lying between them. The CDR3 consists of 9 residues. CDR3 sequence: CSAGGGYTF. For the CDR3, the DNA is TGCAGTGCTGGGGGTGGCTACACCTTC.

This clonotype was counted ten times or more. CDR3 sequence: CASAWTESQDTQYF. CDR3 DNA: TGTGCCAGTGCCTGGACAGAGAGCCAGGATACGCAGTATTTT. The genes are TRBV7-9 and TRBJ2-3; maybe TRBD1 (6 bases). This CDR3 has 14 amino acids. The V end lost 9 bases, the J end lost 6 bases, and 19 bases lay between the germline ends. The germline CDR1 and CDR2 sequences are SEHNR and FQNEAQ (reference sequence).

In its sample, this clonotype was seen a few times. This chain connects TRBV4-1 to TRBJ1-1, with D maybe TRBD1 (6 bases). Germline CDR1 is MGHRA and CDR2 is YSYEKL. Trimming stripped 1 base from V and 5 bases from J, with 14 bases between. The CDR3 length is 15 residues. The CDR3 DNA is TGCGCCAGCAGCCAAGTACCGGGGGCGGGAACTGAAGCTTTCTTT. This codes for CASSQVPGAGTEAFF.

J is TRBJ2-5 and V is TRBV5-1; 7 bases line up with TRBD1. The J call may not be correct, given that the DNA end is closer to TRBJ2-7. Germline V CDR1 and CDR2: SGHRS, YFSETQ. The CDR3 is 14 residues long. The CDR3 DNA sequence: TGCGCCAGCAGCGGAACAGGGGCATCCTACGAGCAGTACTTC. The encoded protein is CASSGTGASYEQYF.

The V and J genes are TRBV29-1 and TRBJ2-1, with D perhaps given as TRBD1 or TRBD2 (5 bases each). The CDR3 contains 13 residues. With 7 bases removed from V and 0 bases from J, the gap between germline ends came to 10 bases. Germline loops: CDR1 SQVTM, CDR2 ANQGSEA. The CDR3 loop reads CSGGPSSYNEQFF. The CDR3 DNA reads TGCAGCGGGGGACCTTCCTCCTACAATGAGCAGTTCTTC.

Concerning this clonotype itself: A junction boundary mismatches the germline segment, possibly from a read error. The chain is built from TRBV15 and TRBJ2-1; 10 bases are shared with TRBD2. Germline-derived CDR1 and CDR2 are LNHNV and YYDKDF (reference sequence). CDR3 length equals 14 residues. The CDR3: CATSREGLASGREF. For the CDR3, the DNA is TGTGCCACCAGCAGAGAAGGGTTGGCTAGCGGGAGAGAATTC.

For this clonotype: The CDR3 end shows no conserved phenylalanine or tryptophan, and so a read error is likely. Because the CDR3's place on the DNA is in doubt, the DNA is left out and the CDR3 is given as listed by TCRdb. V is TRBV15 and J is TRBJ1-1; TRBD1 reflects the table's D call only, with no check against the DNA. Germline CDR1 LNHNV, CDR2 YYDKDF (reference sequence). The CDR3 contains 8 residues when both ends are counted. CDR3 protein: CATSGDSL.

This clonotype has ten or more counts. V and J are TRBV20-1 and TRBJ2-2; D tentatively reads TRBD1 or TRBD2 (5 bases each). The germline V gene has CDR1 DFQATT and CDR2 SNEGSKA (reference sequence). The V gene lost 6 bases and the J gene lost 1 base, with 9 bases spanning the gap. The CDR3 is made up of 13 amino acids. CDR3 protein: CSALGGNTGELFF. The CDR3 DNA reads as TGCAGTGCCCTTGGGGGGAACACCGGGGAGCTGTTTTTT.

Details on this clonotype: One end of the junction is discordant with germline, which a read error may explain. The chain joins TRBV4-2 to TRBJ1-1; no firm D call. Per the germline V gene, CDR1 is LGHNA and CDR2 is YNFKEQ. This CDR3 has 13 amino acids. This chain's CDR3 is CASIQTPNTEAFF. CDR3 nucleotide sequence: TGTGCCAGCATCCAAACACCTAACACTGAAGCTTTCTTT.

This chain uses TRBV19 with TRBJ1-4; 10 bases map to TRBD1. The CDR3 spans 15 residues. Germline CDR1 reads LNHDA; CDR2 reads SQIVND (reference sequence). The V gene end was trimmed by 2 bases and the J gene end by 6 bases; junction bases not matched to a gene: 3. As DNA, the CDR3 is TGTGCCAGTAGTATACGGACAGGGGGGGATGAAAAACTGTTTTTT. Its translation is CASSIRTGGDEKLFF.

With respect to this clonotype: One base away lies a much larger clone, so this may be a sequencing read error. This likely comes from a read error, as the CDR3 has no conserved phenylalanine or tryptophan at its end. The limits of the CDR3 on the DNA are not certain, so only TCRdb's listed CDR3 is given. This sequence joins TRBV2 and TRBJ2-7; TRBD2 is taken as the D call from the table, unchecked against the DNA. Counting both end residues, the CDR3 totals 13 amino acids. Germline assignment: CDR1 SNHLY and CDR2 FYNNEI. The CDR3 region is CAGQRDYPCEQYS.

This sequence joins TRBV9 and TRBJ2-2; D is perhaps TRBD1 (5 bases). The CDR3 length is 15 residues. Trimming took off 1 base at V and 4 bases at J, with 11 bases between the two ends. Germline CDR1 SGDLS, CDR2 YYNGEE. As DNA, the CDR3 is TGTGCCAGCAGCGTAAACAGGCGTAGCACCGGGGAGCTGTTTTTT. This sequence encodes CASSVNRRSTGELFF.

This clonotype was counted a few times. The CDR3 reads CSVDELVGYTF. CDR3 bases: TGCAGCGTCGACGAGTTAGTCGGCTACACCTTC. V usage is TRBV29-1 and J usage is TRBJ1-2; D remains ambiguous. This CDR3 region has 11 residues. The V end lost 6 bases, the J end lost 8 bases, and 13 bases lay between the germline ends. Germline V CDR1 and CDR2: SQVTM, ANQGSEA.

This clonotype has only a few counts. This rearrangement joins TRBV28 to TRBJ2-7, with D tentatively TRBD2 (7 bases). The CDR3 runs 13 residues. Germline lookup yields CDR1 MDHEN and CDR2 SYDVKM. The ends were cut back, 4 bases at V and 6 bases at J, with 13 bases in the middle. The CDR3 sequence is CASSSLGGGEQYF. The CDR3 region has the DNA TGTGCCAGCAGTTCTTTAGGGGGGGGCGAGCAGTACTTC.

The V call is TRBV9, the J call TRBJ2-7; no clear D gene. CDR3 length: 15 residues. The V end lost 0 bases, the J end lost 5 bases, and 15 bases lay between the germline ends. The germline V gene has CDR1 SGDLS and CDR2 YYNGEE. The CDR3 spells CASSVAQLALNEQYF. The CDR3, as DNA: TGTGCCAGCAGCGTAGCCCAGCTCGCCCTGAACGAGCAGTACTTC. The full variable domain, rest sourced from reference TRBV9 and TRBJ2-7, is DSGVTQTPKHLITATGQRVTLRCSPRSGDLSVYWYQQSLDQGLQFLIQYYNGEERAKGNILERFSAQQFPDLHSELNLSSLELGDSALYFCASSVAQLALNEQYFGPGTRLTVT.

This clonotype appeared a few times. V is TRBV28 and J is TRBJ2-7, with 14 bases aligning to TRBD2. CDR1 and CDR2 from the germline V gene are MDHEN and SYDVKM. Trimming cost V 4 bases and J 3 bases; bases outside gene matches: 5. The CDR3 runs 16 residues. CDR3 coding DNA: TGTGCCAGCAGTTGGGGACTAGCGGGAGTCAACTACGAGCAGTACTTC. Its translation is CASSWGLAGVNYEQYF.

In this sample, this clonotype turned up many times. The CDR3 is CASSVEGLAGGRTDTQYF. Here the CDR3 DNA reads TGTGCCAGCAGCGTAGAGGGACTAGCGGGGGGGCGCACAGATACGCAGTATTTT. The rearrangement joins TRBV9 to TRBJ2-3; TRBD2 matches at 16 bases. In germline, CDR1 is SGDLS, CDR2 YYNGEE. The CDR3 runs 18 residues. The V and J ends lost 0 bases and 1 base, in that order; junction bases with no gene match: 2.

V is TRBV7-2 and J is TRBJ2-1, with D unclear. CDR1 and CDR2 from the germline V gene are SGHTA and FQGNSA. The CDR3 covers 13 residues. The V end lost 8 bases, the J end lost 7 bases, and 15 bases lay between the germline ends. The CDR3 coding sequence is TGTGCCAGCGCTCGGACGATAGCAAATGAGCAGTTCTTC. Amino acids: CASARTIANEQFF.

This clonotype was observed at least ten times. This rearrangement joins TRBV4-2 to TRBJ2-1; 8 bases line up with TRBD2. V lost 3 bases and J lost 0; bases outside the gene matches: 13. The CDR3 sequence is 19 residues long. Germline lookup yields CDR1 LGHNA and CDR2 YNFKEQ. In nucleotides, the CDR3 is TGTGCCAGCAGCCAGGATCCTACTAGACTAGCGCTCTCCTACAATGAGCAGTTCTTC. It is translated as CASSQDPTRLALSYNEQFF.

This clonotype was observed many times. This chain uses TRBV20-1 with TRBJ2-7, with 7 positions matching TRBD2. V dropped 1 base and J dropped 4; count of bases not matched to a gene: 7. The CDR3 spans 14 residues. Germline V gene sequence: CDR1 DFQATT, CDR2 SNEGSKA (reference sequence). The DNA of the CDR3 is TGCAGTGCTAGAGCACTAGCGAATAGTTACGAGCAGTACTTC. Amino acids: CSARALANSYEQYF.

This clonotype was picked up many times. CDR3 nucleotides: TGTGCCTGGAGTGTACCCCTGCTCGAGCAGTACTTC. Translation: CAWSVPLLEQYF. The J gene is TRBJ2-7, the V gene TRBV30; D is uncertain. Between the trimmed V and J ends, which lost 0 bases and 6 bases, there was a span of 9 bases. The germline V gene has CDR1 GTSNPN and CDR2 SVGIG (reference sequence). This CDR3 has 12 residues.

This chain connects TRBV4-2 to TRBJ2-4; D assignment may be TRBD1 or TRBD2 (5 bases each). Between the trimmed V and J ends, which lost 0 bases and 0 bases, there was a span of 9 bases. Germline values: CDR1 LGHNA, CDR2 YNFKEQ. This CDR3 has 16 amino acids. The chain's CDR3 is CASSQDGTGAKNIQYF. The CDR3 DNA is TGTGCCAGCAGCCAAGATGGGACCGGAGCCAAAAACATTCAGTACTTC.